Each of the 32 T cell receptor beta chains below was sequenced from the same sample in a study of cytomegalovirus exposure and HLA in healthy donors. In the PCR, 60 Vbeta and 13 Jbeta primers were used. Repertoires were generated with immunoSEQ multiplex PCR, while TCRdb's copy carries only in-frame clones and drops some. The sample includes approximately 200,000 clones, 60% to 85% of them seen just once. The specimen sequenced was PBMCs. The receptors shown here come from a man aged 40-55 years in good health and CMV-seronegative.

The chain recombines TRBV18 with TRBJ2-5; tentative D call: TRBD2 (5 bases). The CDR3 extends over 14 amino acids. The V gene's germline CDR1 is KGHSH and CDR2 LQKENI. The ends were cut back, 2 bases at V and 5 bases at J, with 12 bases in the middle. The CDR3 DNA follows: TGTGCCAGCTCACCATCGGAGCGGTGGGAGACCCAGTACTTC. It codes for CASSPSERWETQYF.

The V and J genes are TRBV14 and TRBJ2-3; the D is unclear. Germline CDR1 and CDR2: SGHDN and FVKESK. CDR3 length equals 13 residues. Trimming shortened V by 0 bases and J by 3 bases, and 4 bases separated the two germline ends. The CDR3 DNA reads TGTGCCAGCAGCCAAGATCTAACAGATACGCAGTATTTT. Protein sequence: CASSQDLTDTQYF.

The chain employs TRBV27 and TRBJ2-7, with a weak D call TRBD2 (5 bases). CDR1 and CDR2 from the germline V gene are MNHEY and SMNVEV (reference sequence). The V end was cut by 2 bases, the J end by 3 bases, with 8 bases between. The CDR3 loop spans 13 amino acids. The CDR3 here is CASSLGGNYEQYF. The CDR3 nucleotides are TGTGCCAGCAGTTTAGGAGGTAACTACGAGCAGTACTTC.

Only one count was recorded for this clone. The chain carries TRBV9 and TRBJ1-6; D gene uncertain. Looked up from germline, CDR1 is SGDLS and CDR2 is YYNGEE. The CDR3 has 16 residues. V gave up 0 bases and J gave up 0 bases, with 7 bases separating them. In DNA form, the CDR3 reads TGTGCCAGCAGCGTAGAGATGAGCTCCTATAATTCACCCCTCCACTTT. It translates to CASSVEMSSYNSPLHF.

This chain links TRBV6-1 with TRBJ1-1, with D perhaps matching TRBD1 (6 bases). Trimming removed 5 bases at V and 7 bases at J, with 14 bases between. The CDR3 spans 13 residues. The germline V gene encodes CDR1 MNHNS and CDR2 SASEGT. CDR3 coding DNA: TGTGCCAGCAGTTCCGGACAGAGTCTTGAAGCTTTCTTT. It encodes CASSSGQSLEAFF.

V is TRBV18 and J is TRBJ2-1, with D maybe TRBD2 (5 bases). V lost 6 bases and J lost 4, with 13 bases in between. CDR3 length: 14 amino acids. Germline V gene lookup returns CDR1 KGHSH and CDR2 LQKENI. CDR3 nucleotide sequence: TGTGCCAGCTCCCGCCCGAGGGCGTACAATGAGCAGTTCTTC. Protein product: CASSRPRAYNEQFF.

CDR3 loop: CASTSTGELFF. The CDR3 DNA reads TGCGCCAGCACCTCCACCGGGGAGCTGTTTTTT. The chain joins TRBV5-1 to TRBJ2-2; D not resolved. The CDR3 loop spans 11 amino acids. Trimming left V 6 bases short and J 4 bases short, with 4 bases between. The germline CDR1 and CDR2 sequences are SGHRS and YFSETQ.

This sequence joins TRBV9 and TRBJ1-1, with D unclear. Deletions cut 0 bases from V and 3 bases from J, with 9 bases between. Per germline, CDR1 SGDLS and CDR2 YYNGEE. The CDR3 is 14 amino acids. The CDR3 sequence: CASSVGGEDTEAFF. For the CDR3, the DNA is TGTGCCAGCAGCGTAGGCGGGGAAGACACTGAAGCTTTCTTT.

This chain links TRBV2 with TRBJ1-5; a possible D gene is TRBD1 (5 bases). Trimming left V 4 bases short and J 5 bases short, with 9 bases between. This CDR3 is built from 13 residues. CDR1 is SNHLY, CDR2 FYNNEI, per germline. This CDR3 is CASSAQGYQPQHF. DNA of the CDR3: TGTGCCAGCAGTGCTCAGGGTTATCAGCCCCAGCATTTT.

This chain uses TRBV6-6 with TRBJ1-1, with TRBD1 identical over 7 bases. CDR3 length equals 14 residues. Germline trimming cut 10 bases from V and 0 bases from J; bases unmatched to any gene: 8. The germline V gene encodes CDR1 MNHNY and CDR2 SVGAGI (reference sequence). As DNA, the CDR3 is TGTGCCACTGACCCGACAGGGATGAACACTGAAGCTTTCTTT. It yields the protein CATDPTGMNTEAFF.

The chain carries TRBV4-3 and TRBJ1-1; TRBD1 is a possible D gene (5 bases). The CDR3 extends over 13 amino acids. Germline CDR1 and CDR2: LGHNA and YSLEER. The V end was cut by 4 bases, the J end by 7 bases, with 13 bases between. DNA of the CDR3: TGCGCCAGCAGCCGGGGGGGACTTAATGAAGCTTTCTTT. Its protein product is CASSRGGLNEAFF.

The chain has TRBV5-5 and TRBJ1-5, with D perhaps matching TRBD1 (5 bases). This CDR3 has 15 residues. V was trimmed by 1 base and J by 5 bases, leaving 13 bases between them. From germline, CDR1 is SGHKS and CDR2 YYEKEE (reference sequence). The CDR3 sequence is CASSLSRVGDQPQHF. Written as DNA, the CDR3 is TGTGCCAGCAGCTTGTCCAGGGTGGGCGATCAGCCCCAGCATTTT.

This clone was counted a few times. The chain employs TRBV6-4 and TRBJ2-3; 11 bases fit TRBD2. Germline loops: CDR1 MRHNA, CDR2 SNTAGT. Trimming at V came to 0 bases and at J to 4 bases, leaving 0 bases not matched to a gene. The CDR3 length is 15 residues. CDR3 residues: CASSDSSGGADTQYF. The CDR3 DNA reads TGTGCCAGCAGTGACTCTAGCGGGGGGGCAGATACGCAGTATTTT.

The CDR3 reads CASSLDSHEQFF. As DNA, the CDR3 is TGTGCCAGCAGCTTAGACTCCCATGAGCAGTTCTTC. V and J are TRBV11-2 and TRBJ2-1; D call uncertain. The CDR3 loop spans 12 amino acids. Germline-derived CDR1 and CDR2 are SGHAT and FQNNGV. V was shortened by 0 bases and J by 8 bases, with 5 bases between the two germline ends.

The chain joins TRBV10-3 to TRBJ1-4; D is undetermined. The germline gives CDR1 ENHRY, CDR2 SYGVKD. The CDR3 runs 14 residues. V lost 3 bases and J 8 bases, leaving 13 bases between the germline ends. The CDR3 region has the DNA TGTGCCATCAGTGACGGGCGTGCGGGGGAAAAACTGTTTTTT. Encoded protein: CAISDGRAGEKLFF.

V is TRBV4-3 and J is TRBJ1-1, with D perhaps matching TRBD1 (5 bases). V lost 0 bases, J lost 4 bases, and 12 bases lay in between. Germline values: CDR1 LGHNA, CDR2 YSLEER. This CDR3 has 15 residues. The CDR3 region has the DNA TGCGCCAGCAGCCAAGATCGAGGGAGGGGCACTGAAGCTTTCTTT. Protein: CASSQDRGRGTEAFF.

V and J are TRBV29-1 and TRBJ1-2; possible D gene TRBD1, 5 bases. Trimming removed 3 bases at V and 4 bases at J, with 9 bases between. CDR1 is SQVTM, CDR2 ANQGSEA, per germline. This CDR3 region has 12 residues. CDR3 residues: CSVDRQSYGYTF. The CDR3 coding sequence is TGCAGCGTTGATCGACAGTCCTATGGCTACACCTTC.

V gene TRBV7-9 combines with J gene TRBJ1-1; D perhaps matches TRBD1 (5 bases). There are 10 residues in the CDR3. The ends were cut back, 8 bases at V and 7 bases at J, with 8 bases in the middle. Germline CDR1 reads SEHNR; CDR2 reads FQNEAQ (reference sequence). The chain's CDR3 is CASAGFEAFF. CDR3 coding DNA: TGTGCCAGCGCAGGGTTTGAAGCTTTCTTT.

Only one count was recorded for this clone. The chain is built from TRBV5-4 and TRBJ2-5; a weak D match, TRBD1 (6 bases). The DNA end is more similar to TRBJ2-7, so the J call may be wrong. Germline V gene data show CDR1 as SGHNT and CDR2 as YYREEE (reference sequence). The CDR3 is made up of 16 amino acids. The CDR3 protein is CASSLKQGLGSYEQYF. CDR3 DNA sequence: TGTGCCAGCAGCTTGAAGCAGGGGCTGGGATCCTACGAGCAGTACTTC.

This clone was observed a single time. This sequence joins TRBV27 and TRBJ1-1, with 11 bases matching TRBD1. The ends lost 4 bases at V and 6 bases at J; junction bases unmatched: 7. The germline CDR1 and CDR2 sequences are MNHEY and SMNVEV (reference sequence). CDR3 length: 15 residues. The CDR3 protein is CASSSDRGRGAEAFF. CDR3 coding DNA: TGTGCCAGCAGTTCGGACAGGGGGCGGGGAGCTGAAGCTTTCTTT.

V usage is TRBV5-1 and J usage is TRBJ1-2; 11 bases are shared with TRBD1. The germline gives CDR1 SGHRS, CDR2 YFSETQ. Unmatched junction bases numbered 5, after V lost 4 bases and J lost 6 bases. This CDR3 is 14 amino acids long. This CDR3 is CASSVDRGHNGYTF. CDR3 nucleotide sequence: TGCGCCAGCAGCGTGGACAGGGGGCATAATGGCTACACCTTC.

There are a few counts of this clone. J is TRBJ2-7 and V is TRBV4-1; D is possibly TRBD2 (5 bases). Germline CDR1 MGHRA, CDR2 YSYEKL. With 0 bases removed from V and 0 bases from J, the gap between germline ends came to 6 bases. The CDR3 is 14 residues long. CDR3 in amino acids: CASSQDEGSYEQYF. The CDR3 DNA reads as TGCGCCAGCAGCCAAGATGAGGGCTCCTACGAGCAGTACTTC.

This clone has just a few counts. The chain couples TRBV25-1 to TRBJ1-4; 8 positions agree with TRBD1. The germline gives CDR1 MGHDK, CDR2 SYGVNS. Trimming at V came to 8 bases and at J to 6 bases, leaving 5 bases not matched to a gene. This CDR3 spans 13 amino acids. CDR3 DNA: TGTGCCAGCCATGACAGGGGACATGAAAAACTGTTTTTT. Amino acid sequence: CASHDRGHEKLFF.

This chain links TRBV28 with TRBJ1-2; 9 bases fit TRBD1. CDR1 is MDHEN, CDR2 SYDVKM, per germline. This CDR3 has 12 residues. With V trimmed by 7 bases and J by 6 bases, 3 bases remained unmatched. The CDR3 spells CASTRTGDGYTF. The CDR3 nucleotides read TGTGCCAGCACCAGGACAGGGGATGGCTACACCTTC.

The chain has TRBV9 and TRBJ2-1; weak D call: TRBD1 (5 bases). Germline V lookup: CDR1 SGDLS, CDR2 YYNGEE. Between the trimmed V and J ends, which lost 4 bases and 10 bases, there was a span of 18 bases. The CDR3 has 14 amino acids. The CDR3 loop reads CASSPWGGYREQFF. The CDR3 bases are TGTGCCAGCAGCCCCTGGGGCGGATACAGGGAGCAGTTCTTC.

Comments on this clone: Other DNA sequences within the sample encode an identical CDR3. The gene calls are TRBV7-3 and TRBJ1-1; a weak D match, TRBD1 (6 bases). This CDR3 is built from 14 residues. CDR1 and CDR2 from the germline V gene are SGHTA and FQGTGA. The V end lost 0 bases, the J end lost 2 bases, and 7 bases lay between the germline ends. The chain's CDR3 is CASSLTGANTEAFF. Here the CDR3 DNA reads TGTGCCAGCAGCTTAACGGGGGCTAACACTGAAGCTTTCTTT.

The chain is built from TRBV7-2 and TRBJ1-1; D is ambiguous. Germline assignment: CDR1 SGHTA and CDR2 FQGNSA. V gave up 5 bases and J gave up 4 bases, with 8 bases separating them. CDR3 length equals 12 residues. The CDR3 DNA sequence: TGTGCCAGCAGCCCCCCTGTCACTGAAGCTTTCTTT. It codes for CASSPPVTEAFF.

The rearrangement links TRBV28 to TRBJ2-1, with TRBD2 matching 14 bases. CDR3 length: 15 residues. From germline, CDR1 is MDHEN and CDR2 SYDVKM. V shed 8 bases and J 5 bases; nucleotides not matched to a gene: 5. CDR3 region: CASLGLAGVDNEQFF. The CDR3 DNA reads as TGTGCCAGCCTGGGACTAGCGGGAGTAGACAATGAGCAGTTCTTC. The full variable domain, its missing parts supplied by reference TRBV28 and TRBJ2-1, is DVKVTQSSRYLVKRTGEKVFLECVQDMDHENMFWYRQDPGLGLRLIYFSYDVKMKEKGDIPEGYSVSREKKERFSLILESASTNQTSMYLCASLGLAGVDNEQFFGPGTRLTVL.

Concerning this clone itself: Sequence at one end of the junction differs from germline and may be a read error. The sample contains more than one DNA sequence encoding this CDR3. The rearrangement joins TRBV7-2 to TRBJ1-6; D may be TRBD1 (5 bases). This CDR3 is 14 amino acids long. In germline, CDR1 is SGHTA, CDR2 FQGNSA. CDR3 sequence: CASSTRQFNSPLHF. The CDR3 DNA follows: TGTGCCAGCAGCACCCGACAGTTTAATTCCCCCCTCCACTTT.

As to this clone: At one boundary the junction diverges from the germline segment, which might be a read error. The CDR3 region is CASRATSGGALF. CDR3 in DNA: TGTGCCAGCAGGGCGACTAGCGGGGGGGCTCTATTT. V is TRBV6-5 and J is TRBJ2-3, with 14 bases lining up with TRBD2. Germline loops: CDR1 MNHEY, CDR2 SVGAGI. The CDR3 contains 12 residues.

The chain joins TRBV15 to TRBJ1-5, with D maybe TRBD1 (5 bases). Trimming removed 4 bases from V and 0 bases from J, with 7 bases in between. The germline V gene has CDR1 LNHNV and CDR2 YYDKDF (reference sequence). The CDR3 contains 14 residues. The CDR3 region has the DNA TGTGCCACCAGCACACAGGTTAGCAATCAGCCCCAGCATTTT. Its protein is CATSTQVSNQPQHF.

This clone was picked up a small number of times. The chain recombines TRBV11-2 with TRBJ1-3, with a tentative D call TRBD1 (5 bases). This CDR3 spans 14 amino acids. Trimming stripped 5 bases from V and 10 bases from J, with 18 bases between. Germline lookup yields CDR1 SGHAT and CDR2 FQNNGV. CDR3 nucleotides: TGTGCCAGCAGCCCCGGCAGGGATAGGTTTACCATATATTTT. Residues: CASSPGRDRFTIYF.